This T cell receptor (beta chain) came from a study of blood T cell repertoires in COVID-19. The method was immunoSEQ multiplex PCR; TCRdb's version includes in-frame clones alone and lacks a portion of them. The table includes a few hundred thousand clones, roughly 88% detected once. This clone showed up just once. CDR3 length: 15 amino acids. The germline gives CDR1 KGHSH, CDR2 LQKENI. The V segment lost 6 bases and the J segment 3 bases; nucleotides outside the gene matches: 8. The specimen sequenced was PBMCs or T cells enriched from blood (not recorded which). The clonotype was recovered from a woman in her fifties or sixties with acute COVID-19. The V gene is TRBV18, the J gene TRBJ1-1; 9 bases line up with TRBD1. The CDR3 region is CASSPRDRVDTEAFF. The CDR3 region has the DNA TGTGCCAGCTCTCCCCGGGACAGGGTAGACACTGAAGCTTTCTTT.